Listed below are T cell receptor beta chains from one sample, sequenced in a study of CD8+ T cells in alopecia areata. Sequencing used immunoSEQ multiplex PCR; TCRdb keeps in-frame clones, though not all of them. Of about 180,000 clones in the sample, 50% to 70% were seen once. Sequencing used CD4+ T cells sorted from blood, obtained at week 0. The receptors shown here come from a human donor with alopecia areata. CDR3s include the opening cysteine and the closing phenylalanine or tryptophan. The D gene is left open where the match is weak. Size values are once, few and many counts, or a class for expanded clones, and some rows have none.

clone size | J gene | V gene | D gene | CDR3 DNA | CDR3 protein
. | TRBJ1-1 | TRBV29-1 | . | TGCAGCGTTGCGACAGCCAAGGGCACTGAAGCTTTCTTT | CSVATAKGTEAFF
. | TRBJ2-3 | TRBV7-3 | . | TGTGCCAGCAGCGTCCAGGGGGGCAGCACGCAGTATTTT | CASSVQGGSTQYF
. | TRBJ2-6 | TRBV5-1 | . | TGCGCCAGCAGCGCGGCTTCCCCTGGGGCCAACGTCCTGACTTTC | CASSAASPGANVLTF
. | TRBJ1-5 | TRBV6-5 | . | TGTGCCAGCAGTCCCTCCCCCCAATCGACCCAGCATTTT | CASSPSPQSTQHF
. | TRBJ2-5 | TRBV11-2 | . | TGTGCCAGCAGCGCCCGTCGGGACGGGACCCAAGAGACCCAGTACTTC | CASSARRDGTQETQYF
few | TRBJ2-6 | TRBV29-1 | . | TGCAGCGTAAGAACTTCTGGGGCCAACGTCCTGACTTTC | CSVRTSGANVLTF
few | TRBJ2-1 | TRBV20-1 | . | TGCAGTGCTAGCTACTACAATGAGCAGTTCTTC | CSASYYNEQFF
. | TRBJ2-6 | TRBV14 | . | TGTGCCAGCAGCCAAATGCTGTCTGGGGCCAACGTCCTGACTTTC | CASSQMLSGANVLTF
. | TRBJ1-2 | TRBV29-1 | . | TGCAGCGTTGAGGGAGGGACCTACTTC | CSVEGGTYF
many | TRBJ1-1 | TRBV14 | . | TGTGCCAGCAGCCAAGACCCCGCGGGGAAGACTGAAGCTTTCTTT | CASSQDPAGKTEAFF
. | TRBJ2-5 | TRBV10-3 | . | TGTGCCATCGGTCTCGGAAAAGGGGAAGAGACCCAGTACTTC | CAIGLGKGEETQYF
few | TRBJ1-5 | TRBV27 | . | TGTGCCAGCAGTATTAACAGGGATACCAATCAGCCCCAGCATTTT | CASSINRDTNQPQHF
. | TRBJ2-6 | TRBV25-1 | TRBD1 | TGTGCCAGCAGTCCACCCCCGGGACAGGGAACTGGGGCCAACGTCCTGACTTTC | CASSPPPGQGTGANVLTF
few | TRBJ2-2 | TRBV18 | . | TGTGCCAGCTCACGGATCCAGGGGACCACCGGGGAGCTGTTTTTT | CASSRIQGTTGELFF
. | TRBJ1-2 | TRBV6-1 | . | TGTGCCAGCAGTGACAGCTGGAGAGATGGCTACACCTTC | CASSDSWRDGYTF
once | TRBJ1-2 | TRBV29-1 | . | TGCAGCGTTGAAAAGGCATCTCCTAACTATGGCTACACCTTC | CSVEKASPNYGYTF
. | TRBJ1-2 | TRBV4-1 | . | TGCGCCAGCAGCCAAGTGGCTACAGAGACCTATGGCTACACCTTC | CASSQVATETYGYTF
. | TRBJ2-5 | TRBV7-2 | . | TGTGCCAGCACCCTCTCCCCGGAAGAGACCCAGTACTTC | CASTLSPEETQYF
. | TRBJ1-1 | TRBV6-5 | . | TGTGCCAGCAGACGGACGCATACGAACACTGAAGCTTTCTTT | CASRRTHTNTEAFF
once | TRBJ1-5 | TRBV6-6 | . | TGTGCCAGCAGTGTCCCGTTACGGCGGAGCAATCAGCCCCAGCATTTT | CASSVPLRRSNQPQHF
. | TRBJ1-1 | TRBV30 | . | TGTGCCTGGAGCCCGGGAGCGACCTCCACTGAAGCTTTCTTT | CAWSPGATSTEAFF
few | TRBJ2-2 | TRBV7-2 | TRBD2 | TGTGCCAGCAGCTCCGGGACTAGAGGGACCGGGGAGCTGTTTTTT | CASSSGTRGTGELFF
. | TRBJ2-3 | TRBV30 | . | TGTGCCTGGGGCAGGGGGGCCGGAGATACGCAGTATTTT | CAWGRGAGDTQYF
few | TRBJ1-5 | TRBV30 | TRBD1 | TGTGCCTGGAGTGAGGTAACAGGGGGCCTAGTAGGCAATCAGCCCCAGCATTTT | CAWSEVTGGLVGNQPQHF
. | TRBJ2-3 | TRBV7-9 | TRBD1 | TGTGCCAGCAGCTTATTCACAGGGGCCACAGATACGCAGTATTTT | CASSLFTGATDTQYF
. | TRBJ1-6 | TRBV5-1 | TRBD1 | TGCGCCAGCAGCAAACAGGGGGCTAATAATTCACCCCTCCACTTT | CASSKQGANNSPLHF
. | TRBJ2-1 | TRBV19 | TRBD1 | TGTGCCAGTAGTAGGGACAGGGGGCAGTTCTTC | CASSRDRGQFF
few | TRBJ2-1 | TRBV29-1 | . | TGCAGCGTTGAAGACGGGACCAACAATGAGCAGTTCTTC | CSVEDGTNNEQFF
. | TRBJ2-2 | TRBV12-5 | TRBD1 | TGTGCTAGTGGTTTGCAGATTTGGACAGGGGTCACCGGGGAGCTGTTTTTT | CASGLQIWTGVTGELFF
. | TRBJ2-3 | TRBV10-3 | TRBD2 | TGTGCCATCAGTTGGACTAGCGGGGGATCTAGCACAGATACGCAGTATTTT | CAISWTSGGSSTDTQYF
. | TRBJ2-3 | TRBV29-1 | . | TGCAGCGTAACAGGGAAGGTTACAGATACGCAGTATTTT | CSVTGKVTDTQYF
. | TRBJ1-1 | TRBV7-3 | . | TGTGCCAGCAGCGTGACGGGTGGGGATACTGAAGCTTTCTTT | CASSVTGGDTEAFF
few | TRBJ2-3 | TRBV29-1 | TRBD2 | TGCAGCGTTGGGGAGGGGACGCAGTATTTT | CSVGEGTQYF
. | TRBJ2-1 | TRBV14 | TRBD1 | TGTGCCAGCAGCCTTGGACAGGTGGGTGAGCAGTTCTTC | CASSLGQVGEQFF
. | TRBJ1-1 | TRBV29-1 | TRBD1 | TGCAGCGTTGACCGACAGGGGGCTGAAGCTTTCTTT | CSVDRQGAEAFF
. | TRBJ2-7 | TRBV29-1 | TRBD1 | TGCAGCGTCTCGGACAGGGGAGGCGAGCAGTACTTC | CSVSDRGGEQYF
. | TRBJ1-2 | TRBV10-3 | . | TGTGCCATCAGCTCTAGCCGAGGCGGCTACACCTTC | CAISSSRGGYTF
once | TRBJ1-4 | TRBV30 | . | TGTGCCTGGAGTGTAAATGAAAAACTGTTTTTT | CAWSVNEKLFF
once | TRBJ1-2 | TRBV10-3 | TRBD1 | TGTGCCATACACAGACAGGGGAACTATGGCTACACCTTC | CAIHRQGNYGYTF
. | TRBJ2-5 | TRBV6-5 | TRBD2 | TGTGCCAGCAGTTATAGCGGGGGGGCCTGGGAGACCCAGTACTTC | CASSYSGGAWETQYF
few | TRBJ1-1 | TRBV29-1 | . | TGCAGCGGGTACAGAGCCACTGAAGCTTTCTTT | CSGYRATEAFF
. | TRBJ1-4 | TRBV7-2 | TRBD1 | TGTGCCAGCAGTCGGACAGGGGAAAAACTGTTTTTT | CASSRTGEKLFF
. | TRBJ1-2 | TRBV25-1 | . | TGTGCCAGCAGTGGGATCAGGCTCAACTATGGCTACACCTTC | CASSGIRLNYGYTF
. | TRBJ2-3 | TRBV13 | TRBD2 | TGTGCCAGCACCTCCGCGGGGGGGAGCACAGATACGCAGTATTTT | CASTSAGGSTDTQYF
. | TRBJ2-7 | TRBV2 | TRBD2 | TGTGCCAGCAGTTCCTTAGCGGGGGGACCCTACGAGCAGTACTTC | CASSSLAGGPYEQYF
. | TRBJ2-7 | TRBV14 | . | TGTGCCAGCAGCCACATGCCAGGCACGGACAGATCCTACGAGCAGTACTTC | CASSHMPGTDRSYEQYF
. | TRBJ2-5 | TRBV5-1 | TRBD1 | TGCGCCAGCAAACAGGGGGCTTCAACATCAACCCACGAGACCCAGTACTTC | CASKQGASTSTHETQYF